A single TCR beta chain is shown here with its context. This record belongs to a study of spatial heterogeneity in lung cancer. Germline V gene lookup returns CDR1 SGHRS and CDR2 YFSETQ. This CDR3 is 14 amino acids long. V dropped 4 bases and J dropped 0 bases, with 8 bases sitting between them. Time point specified: sample taken at primary tumor resection. From tumor, nontumor lung or frozen PBMC, whole RNA was taken unsorted for sequencing. Every cDNA TCR molecule received its own unique molecular identifier. One entry per CDR3 protein, called by TCRdb with MiXCR from the 5' RACE reads. This sample has tens of thousands of distinct CDR3 sequences, with 10% to 15% found just once.

This chain connects TRBV5-1 to TRBJ1-5, with D tentatively TRBD1 (5 bases). This clonotype originated in a male donor with early-stage non-small cell lung cancer. Sample: PBMCs, taken at surgery. The CDR3 loop reads CASSVGPSNQPQHF. CDR3 sequence (DNA): TGCGCCAGCAGCGTGGGGCCTAGCAATCAGCCCCAGCATTTT.